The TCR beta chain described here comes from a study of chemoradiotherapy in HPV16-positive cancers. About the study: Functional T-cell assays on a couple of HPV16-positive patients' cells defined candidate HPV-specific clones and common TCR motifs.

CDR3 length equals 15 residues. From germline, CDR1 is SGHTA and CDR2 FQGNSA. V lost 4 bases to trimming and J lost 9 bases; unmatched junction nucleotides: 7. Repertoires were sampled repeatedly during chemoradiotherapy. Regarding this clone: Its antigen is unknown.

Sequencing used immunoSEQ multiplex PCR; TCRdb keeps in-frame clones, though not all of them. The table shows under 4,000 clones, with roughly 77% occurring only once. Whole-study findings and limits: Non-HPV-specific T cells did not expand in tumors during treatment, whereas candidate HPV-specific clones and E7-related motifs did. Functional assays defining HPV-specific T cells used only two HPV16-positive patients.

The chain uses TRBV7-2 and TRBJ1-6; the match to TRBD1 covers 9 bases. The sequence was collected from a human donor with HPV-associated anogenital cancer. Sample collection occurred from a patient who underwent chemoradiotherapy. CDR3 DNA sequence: TGTGCCAGCAGCTCACAGGGGGCGCGGAGTTCACCCCTCCACTTT. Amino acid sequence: CASSSQGARSSPLHF. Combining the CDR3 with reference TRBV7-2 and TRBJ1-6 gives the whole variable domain GAGVSQSPSNKVTEKGKDVELRCDPISGHTALYWYRQSLGQGLEFLIYFQGNSAPDKSGLPSDRFSAERTGGSVSTLTIQRTQQEDSAVYLCASSSQGARSSPLHFGNGTRLTVT.